These T cell receptor beta chains were read from a single sample in a study of control samples from healthy donors and cancer patients. This table comes from immunoSEQ multiplex PCR, and its TCRdb copy is limited to in-frame clones, with some not included. Among roughly 180,000 clones listed, about 91% were seen once. The sequencing input was blood. These receptors were obtained from a woman aged 40-49 years in good health. The CDR3 runs from the conserved cysteine through the conserved F or W. D genes are given only for firm matches. Where a row states a size, it is once, few, many or the class of an expanded clone; other rows omit it.

D	V	J	size	CDR3	DNA
NA	TRBV29-1	TRBJ2-7	NA	CSADGTGPLYEQYF	TGCAGCGCTGATGGGACGGGACCATTATACGAGCAGTACTTC
NA	TRBV3-1/TRBV3-2	TRBJ2-3	NA	CASSVLADTQYF	TGTGCCAGCTCGGTTCTGGCAGATACGCAGTATTTT
NA	TRBV5-1	TRBJ1-2	once	CASSLETGGLAGYTF	TGCGCCAGCAGCTTGGAAACCGGAGGGCTCGCTGGCTACACCTTC
NA	TRBV6-6	TRBJ1-1	NA	CASTSGGTEAFF	TGTGCCAGCACCTCGGGGGGGACTGAAGCTTTCTTT
NA	TRBV19	TRBJ2-7	NA	CASTGGTYEQYF	TGTGCCAGTACCGGGGGCACCTACGAGCAGTACTTC
NA	TRBV10-2	TRBJ1-4	many	CASRGGTNEKLFF	TGCGCCAGTAGAGGGGGGACTAATGAAAAACTGTTTTTT
TRBD1	TRBV7-3	TRBJ2-1	NA	CASSLTGGSDEQFF	TGTGCCAGCAGCTTGACAGGGGGTAGCGATGAGCAGTTCTTC
NA	TRBV10-2	TRBJ1-1	once	CASSDPAGDVTEAFF	TGCGCCAGCAGTGACCCGGCAGGGGATGTCACTGAAGCTTTCTTT
TRBD2	TRBV7-2	TRBJ2-1	NA	CASSWTRESYNEQFF	TGTGCCAGCAGCTGGACTAGGGAATCCTACAATGAGCAGTTCTTC
TRBD1	TRBV19	TRBJ2-7	NA	CASSLRDRSYEQYF	TGTGCCAGTAGTCTAAGGGACAGGTCCTACGAGCAGTACTTC
TRBD2	TRBV29-1	TRBJ2-3	NA	CSGEGLPGTDTQYF	TGCAGCGGGGAGGGACTCCCGGGCACAGATACGCAGTATTTT
NA	TRBV7-8	TRBJ1-5	NA	CASSSGWGYNQPQHF	TGTGCCAGCAGCTCCGGATGGGGTTACAATCAGCCCCAGCATTTT
NA	TRBV24-1	TRBJ2-7	NA	CATSDFEETYEQYF	TGTGCCACCAGTGATTTTGAAGAAACCTACGAGCAGTACTTC
TRBD2	TRBV2	TRBJ2-3	NA	CASSVGGGAVDTQYF	TGTGCCAGCAGTGTGGGCGGGGGGGCCGTAGATACGCAGTATTTT
NA	TRBV3-1/TRBV3-2	TRBJ1-1	NA	CASSQGGTSTEAFF	TGTGCCAGCAGCCAAGGGGGTACGAGCACTGAAGCTTTCTTT
NA	TRBV7-9	TRBJ1-1	NA	CASSLQIGAFF	TGTGCCAGCAGCTTGCAGATCGGGGCTTTCTTT
NA	TRBV27	TRBJ2-4	NA	CAAGSKNIQYF	TGCGCCGCCGGGTCCAAAAACATTCAGTACTTC
NA	TRBV7-9	TRBJ1-1	NA	CASSTGQLNTEAFF	TGTGCCAGCAGCACCGGACAGCTGAACACTGAAGCTTTCTTT
NA	TRBV15	TRBJ1-5	NA	CATSRDGGLNSNQPQHF	TGTGCCACCAGCAGAGACGGAGGACTGAATAGCAATCAGCCCCAGCATTTT